This TCR beta chain was retrieved from a study of T-cell memory formation after mild COVID-19. With V trimmed by 3 bases and J by 8 bases, 9 bases remained unmatched. Germline V CDR1 and CDR2: LGHNA, YNFKEQ. The CDR3 sequence is 14 residues long. TCRdb recomputed calls from the 5' RACE reads with MiXCR, one row per CDR3 protein. Of just over 400,000 distinct CDR3 sequences listed, less than 25% are singletons. The sample consisted of PBMCs or a T cell subset sorted from them (not recorded which). V usage is TRBV4-2 and J usage is TRBJ1-1; 7 bases fit TRBD1. The sequence was obtained from an adult woman who had mild COVID-19 (a few samples of this study predate the infection). Cell type and time point are not known. CDR3 region: CASSHHGRDREAFF. The CDR3 DNA reads TGTGCCAGCAGCCACCACGGACGGGACAGAGAAGCTTTCTTT.